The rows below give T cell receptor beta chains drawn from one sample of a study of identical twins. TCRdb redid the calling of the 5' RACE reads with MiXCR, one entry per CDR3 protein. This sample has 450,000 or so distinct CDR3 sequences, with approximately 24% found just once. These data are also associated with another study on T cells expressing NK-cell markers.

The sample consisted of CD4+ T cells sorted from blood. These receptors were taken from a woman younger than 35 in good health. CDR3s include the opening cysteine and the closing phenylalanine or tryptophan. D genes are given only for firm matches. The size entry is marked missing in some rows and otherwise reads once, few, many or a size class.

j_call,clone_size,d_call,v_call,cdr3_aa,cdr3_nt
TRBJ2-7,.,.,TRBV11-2,CASTPRGYEQYF,TGTGCCAGCACCCCCCGGGGGTACGAGCAGTACTTC
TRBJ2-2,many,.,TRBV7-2,CASTRWGVKVTGELFF,TGTGCCAGCACCCGGTGGGGGGTGAAGGTGACCGGGGAGCTGTTTTTT
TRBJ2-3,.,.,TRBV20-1,CSAPEGVTDTQYF,TGCAGTGCCCCGGAAGGGGTGACAGATACGCAGTATTTT
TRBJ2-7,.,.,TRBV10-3,CAIKESNSYEQYF,TGTGCCATCAAGGAGTCAAACTCCTACGAGCAGTACTTC
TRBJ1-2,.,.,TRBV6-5,CASSSQASGARNYGYTF,TGTGCCAGCAGTTCTCAAGCGAGTGGGGCGCGGAACTATGGCTACACCTTC
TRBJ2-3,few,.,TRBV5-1,CASSLAIRGSTDTQYF,TGCGCCAGCAGCTTGGCCATTCGGGGATCGACAGATACGCAGTATTTT
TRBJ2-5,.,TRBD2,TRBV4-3,CASSRTGGRLETQYF,TGCGCCAGCAGCCGAACAGGCGGGAGATTGGAGACCCAGTACTTC
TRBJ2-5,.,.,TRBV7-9,CASGSGSGGEKTQYF,TGTGCCAGCGGTTCAGGATCGGGGGGCGAAAAGACCCAGTACTTC
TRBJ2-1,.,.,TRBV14,CASSQEFLSVGEQFF,TGTGCCAGCAGCCAAGAATTCTTGTCGGTTGGGGAGCAGTTCTTC
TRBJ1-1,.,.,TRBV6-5,CASSLRDWNTEAFF,TGTGCCAGCAGTTTGAGGGATTGGAACACTGAAGCTTTCTTT
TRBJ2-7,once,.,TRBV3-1,CASSPFRYYEQYF,TGTGCCAGCAGCCCCTTCCGCTACTACGAGCAGTACTTC
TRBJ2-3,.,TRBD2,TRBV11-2,CASRGLAGGSSTDTQYF,TGTGCCAGCAGGGGACTAGCGGGGGGATCAAGCACAGATACGCAGTATTTT
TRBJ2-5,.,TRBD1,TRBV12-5,CASGLTRGQVRETQYF,TGTGCTAGTGGCCTGACCCGGGGACAGGTGAGGGAGACCCAGTACTTC
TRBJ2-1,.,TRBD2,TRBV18,CASSRLAGASFNEQFF,TGTGCCAGCTCAAGACTAGCGGGGGCCAGTTTCAATGAGCAGTTCTTC
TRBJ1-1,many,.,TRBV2,CASSDLNTEAFF,TGTGCCAGCAGTGATCTAAACACTGAAGCTTTCTTT
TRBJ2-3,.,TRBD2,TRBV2,CASGLEGLASDTQYF,TGTGCCAGCGGCCTGGAGGGACTAGCTTCAGATACGCAGTATTTT
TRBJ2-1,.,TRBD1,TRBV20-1,CSAGDRGHNEQFF,TGCAGTGCTGGGGACAGGGGCCACAATGAGCAGTTCTTC
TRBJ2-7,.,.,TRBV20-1,CSAPDGSPYEQYF,TGCAGTGCGCCAGACGGTTCCCCCTACGAGCAGTACTTC
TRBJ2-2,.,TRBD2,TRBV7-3,CASSLKPSGGSLRTGELFF,TGTGCCAGCAGCTTAAAACCCAGCGGGGGGTCCCTAAGGACCGGGGAGCTGTTTTTT
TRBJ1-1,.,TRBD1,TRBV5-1,CASSAQGATEAFF,TGCGCCAGCAGCGCTCAGGGGGCTACTGAAGCTTTCTTT
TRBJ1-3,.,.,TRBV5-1,CASSPYRDPGNTIYF,TGCGCCAGCAGCCCTTACAGGGATCCTGGAAACACCATATATTTT
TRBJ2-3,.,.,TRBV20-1,CSAIGKPTDTQYF,TGCAGTGCTATCGGGAAACCCACAGATACGCAGTATTTT
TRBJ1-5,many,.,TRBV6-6,CASRVGINQPQHF,TGTGCCAGCAGGGTGGGAATCAATCAGCCCCAGCATTTT
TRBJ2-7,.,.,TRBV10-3,CAISESTQGYEQYF,TGTGCCATCAGTGAGTCGACTCAGGGTTACGAGCAGTACTTC
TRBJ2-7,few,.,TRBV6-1,CASIPLGRSSYEQYF,TGTGCCAGCATTCCCTTGGGGCGTAGCTCCTACGAGCAGTACTTC
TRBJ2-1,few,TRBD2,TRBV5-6,CASSLLETSGGGNEQFF,TGTGCCAGCAGCTTATTAGAGACTAGCGGGGGCGGGAATGAGCAGTTCTTC
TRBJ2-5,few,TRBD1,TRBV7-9,CASSAVGTAQETQYF,TGTGCCAGCAGCGCCGTCGGGACAGCCCAAGAGACCCAGTACTTC
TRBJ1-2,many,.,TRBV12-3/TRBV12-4,CASTTQGGGYTF,TGTGCCAGCACTACACAGGGAGGTGGCTACACCTTC
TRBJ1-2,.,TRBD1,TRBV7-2,CASSPDRGGGYTF,TGTGCCAGCAGCCCCGACAGGGGGGGCGGCTACACCTTC
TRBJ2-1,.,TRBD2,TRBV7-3,CASSFRLGLAYNEQFF,TGTGCCAGCAGCTTCAGGCTGGGACTAGCCTACAATGAGCAGTTCTTC
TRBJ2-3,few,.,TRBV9,CASSITSGGQGTQYF,TGTGCCAGCAGCATAACTAGCGGGGGACAGGGGACGCAGTATTTT
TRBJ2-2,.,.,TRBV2,CASRLRGPGELFF,TGTGCCAGCAGACTCAGGGGTCCCGGGGAGCTGTTTTTT
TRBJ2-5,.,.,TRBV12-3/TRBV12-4,CASTRGSQETQYF,TGTGCCAGCACCCGGGGGAGCCAAGAGACCCAGTACTTC
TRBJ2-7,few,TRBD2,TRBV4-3,CASSQETSGRGEQYF,TGCGCCAGCAGCCAAGAAACTAGCGGGAGAGGCGAGCAGTACTTC
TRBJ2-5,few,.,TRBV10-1,CASSESWETQYF,TGCGCCAGCAGTGAATCTTGGGAGACCCAGTACTTC
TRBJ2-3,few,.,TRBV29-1,CSGGGGVQADTQYF,TGCAGCGGGGGAGGAGGAGTTCAAGCAGATACGCAGTATTTT
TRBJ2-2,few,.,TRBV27,CASSLERLTNTGELFF,TGTGCCAGCAGTTTAGAAAGGTTAACGAACACCGGGGAGCTGTTTTTT
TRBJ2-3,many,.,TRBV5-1,CASSGREGTDTQYF,TGCGCCAGCAGCGGGAGAGAAGGCACAGATACGCAGTATTTT
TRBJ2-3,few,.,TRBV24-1,CATSDPAWAADTQYF,TGTGCCACCAGTGACCCAGCGTGGGCCGCAGATACGCAGTATTTT
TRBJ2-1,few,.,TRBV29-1,CSVEDRYNEQFF,TGCAGCGTTGAAGATCGATACAATGAGCAGTTCTTC
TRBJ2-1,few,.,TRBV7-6,CASSPPGAYNEQFF,TGTGCCAGCAGCCCACCTGGGGCCTACAATGAGCAGTTCTTC
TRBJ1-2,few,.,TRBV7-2,CASSEGGGNGYTF,TGTGCCAGCAGCGAGGGGGGCGGGAATGGCTACACCTTC
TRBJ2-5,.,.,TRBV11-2,CASSLGVLGAGKQETQYF,TGTGCCAGCAGCTTAGGAGTCTTAGGGGCAGGAAAACAAGAGACCCAGTACTTC
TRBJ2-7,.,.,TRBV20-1,CSARGHSEQYF,TGCAGTGCTAGAGGACACAGCGAGCAGTACTTC
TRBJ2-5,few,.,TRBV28,CASSFNLEETQYF,TGTGCCAGCAGTTTTAATCTGGAGGAGACCCAGTACTTC
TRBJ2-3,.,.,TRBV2,CASSVERTDTQYF,TGTGCCAGCAGTGTAGAGCGGACAGATACGCAGTATTTT